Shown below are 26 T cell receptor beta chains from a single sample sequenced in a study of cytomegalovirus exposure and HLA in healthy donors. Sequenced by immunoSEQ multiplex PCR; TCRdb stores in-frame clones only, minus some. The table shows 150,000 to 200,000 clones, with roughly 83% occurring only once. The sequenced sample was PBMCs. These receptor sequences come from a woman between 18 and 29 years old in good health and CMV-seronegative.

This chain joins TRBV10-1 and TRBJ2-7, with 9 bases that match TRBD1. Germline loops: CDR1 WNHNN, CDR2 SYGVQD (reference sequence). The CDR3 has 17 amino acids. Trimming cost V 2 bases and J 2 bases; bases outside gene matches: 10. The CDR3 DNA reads TGCGCCAGCAGTGAGGCCTTAGGACAGGGGCCTCCCTACGAGCAGTACTTC. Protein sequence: CASSEALGQGPPYEQYF.

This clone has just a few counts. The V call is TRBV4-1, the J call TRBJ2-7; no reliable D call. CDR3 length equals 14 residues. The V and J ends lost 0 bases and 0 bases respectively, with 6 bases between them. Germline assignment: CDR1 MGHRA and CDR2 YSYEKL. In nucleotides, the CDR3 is TGCGCCAGCAGCCAAGACTGGGCCTCCTACGAGCAGTACTTC. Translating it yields CASSQDWASYEQYF.

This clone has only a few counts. The DNA for the CDR3 is TGTGCCAGTAGTATTCGGGCACAGGGGAATGGCTACACCTTC. Protein sequence: CASSIRAQGNGYTF. This chain joins TRBV19 and TRBJ1-2; 7 nucleotides align to TRBD1. This CDR3 contains 14 residues. Germline loops: CDR1 LNHDA, CDR2 SQIVND (reference sequence). The V and J ends lost 3 bases and 6 bases, in that order; junction bases with no gene match: 7. Combining the CDR3 with reference TRBV19 and TRBJ1-2 gives the whole variable domain DGGITQSPKYLFRKEGQNVTLSCEQNLNHDAMYWYRQDPGQGLRLIYYSQIVNDFQKGDIAEGYSVSREKKESFPLTVTSAQKNPTAFYLCASSIRAQGNGYTFGSGTRLTVV.

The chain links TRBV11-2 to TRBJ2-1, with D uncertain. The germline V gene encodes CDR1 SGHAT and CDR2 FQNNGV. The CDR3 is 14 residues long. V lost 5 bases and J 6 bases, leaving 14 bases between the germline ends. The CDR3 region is CASSRAPVSNEQFF. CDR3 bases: TGTGCCAGCAGCAGAGCCCCGGTAAGCAATGAGCAGTTCTTC.

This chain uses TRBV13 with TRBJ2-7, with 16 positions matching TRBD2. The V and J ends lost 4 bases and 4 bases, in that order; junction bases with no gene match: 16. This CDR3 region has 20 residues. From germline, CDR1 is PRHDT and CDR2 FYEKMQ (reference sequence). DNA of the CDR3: TGTGCCAGCAGCTCGGGACTAGCGGGGGGGCTCATTCATGAGAAATACGAGCAGTACTTC. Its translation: CASSSGLAGGLIHEKYEQYF. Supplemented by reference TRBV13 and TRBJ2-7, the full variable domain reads AAGVIQSPRHLIKEKRETATLKCYPIPRHDTVYWYQQGPGQDPQFLISFYEKMQSDKGSIPDRFSAQQFSDYHSELNMSSLELGDSALYFCASSSGLAGGLIHEKYEQYFGPGTRLTVT.

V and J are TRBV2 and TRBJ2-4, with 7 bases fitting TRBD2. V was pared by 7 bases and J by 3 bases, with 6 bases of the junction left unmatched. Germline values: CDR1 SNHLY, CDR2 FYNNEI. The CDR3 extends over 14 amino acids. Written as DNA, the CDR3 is TGTGCCAGCACTCTCGGGACTATCAAAAACATTCAGTACTTC. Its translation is CASTLGTIKNIQYF.

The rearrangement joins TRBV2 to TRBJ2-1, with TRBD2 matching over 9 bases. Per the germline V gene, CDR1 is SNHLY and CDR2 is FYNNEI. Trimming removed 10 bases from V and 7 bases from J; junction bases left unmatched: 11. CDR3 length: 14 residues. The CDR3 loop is CAIAGLAGRNEQFF. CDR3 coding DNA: TGTGCCATCGCTGGGCTAGCGGGAAGAAATGAGCAGTTCTTC.

The CDR3 sequence is CAWSALRVAGGQETQYF. DNA for the CDR3: TGTGCCTGGAGCGCCTTAAGGGTAGCGGGGGGGCAAGAGACCCAGTACTTC. The V gene is TRBV30, the J gene TRBJ2-5, with TRBD2 identical over 11 bases. V lost 3 bases and J lost 2; bases outside the gene matches: 11. Germline CDR1 is GTSNPN and CDR2 is SVGIG (reference sequence). This CDR3 comprises 17 residues.

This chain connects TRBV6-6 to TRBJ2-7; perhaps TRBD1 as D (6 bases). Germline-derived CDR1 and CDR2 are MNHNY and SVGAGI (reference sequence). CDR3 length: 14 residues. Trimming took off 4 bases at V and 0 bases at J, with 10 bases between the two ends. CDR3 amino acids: CASSLQGNSYEQYF. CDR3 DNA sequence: TGTGCCAGCAGTTTGCAGGGGAACTCCTACGAGCAGTACTTC.

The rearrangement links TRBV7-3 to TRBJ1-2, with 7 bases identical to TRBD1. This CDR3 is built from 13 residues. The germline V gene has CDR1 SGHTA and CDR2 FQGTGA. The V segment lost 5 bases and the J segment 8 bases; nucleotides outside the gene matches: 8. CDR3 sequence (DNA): TGTGCCAGCAGCGCCAACAGGGGCGGAGGCTACACCTTC. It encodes CASSANRGGGYTF.

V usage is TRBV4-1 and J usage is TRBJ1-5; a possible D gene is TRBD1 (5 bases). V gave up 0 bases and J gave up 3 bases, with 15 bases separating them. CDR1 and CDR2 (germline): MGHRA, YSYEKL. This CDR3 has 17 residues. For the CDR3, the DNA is TGCGCCAGCAGCCAAGAGGGGGAGGCAGGATACAATCAGCCCCAGCATTTT. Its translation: CASSQEGEAGYNQPQHF.

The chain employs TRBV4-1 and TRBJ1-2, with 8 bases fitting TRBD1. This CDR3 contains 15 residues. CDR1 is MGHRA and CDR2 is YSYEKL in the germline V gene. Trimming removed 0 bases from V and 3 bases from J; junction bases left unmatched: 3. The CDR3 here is CASSQDGTGYYGYTF. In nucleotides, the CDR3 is TGCGCCAGCAGCCAAGATGGGACAGGATACTATGGCTACACCTTC.

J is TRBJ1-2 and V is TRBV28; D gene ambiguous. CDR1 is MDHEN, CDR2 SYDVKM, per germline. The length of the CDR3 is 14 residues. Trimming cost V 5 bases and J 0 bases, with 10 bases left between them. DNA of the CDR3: TGTGCCAGCAGTACTTGGGAGGCTAACTATGGCTACACCTTC. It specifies CASSTWEANYGYTF.

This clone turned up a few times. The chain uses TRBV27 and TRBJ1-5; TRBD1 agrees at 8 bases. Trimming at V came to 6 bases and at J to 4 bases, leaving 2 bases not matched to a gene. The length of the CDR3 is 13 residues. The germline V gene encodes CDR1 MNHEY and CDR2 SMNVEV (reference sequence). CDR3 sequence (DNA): TGTGCCAGCAGAAGACAGGGGAATCAGCCCCAGCATTTT. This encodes CASRRQGNQPQHF.

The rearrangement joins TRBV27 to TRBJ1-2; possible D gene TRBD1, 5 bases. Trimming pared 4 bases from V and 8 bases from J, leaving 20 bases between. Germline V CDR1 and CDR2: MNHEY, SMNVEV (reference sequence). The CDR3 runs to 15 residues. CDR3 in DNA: TGTGCCAGCAGTTCCCTCGACAGCCCCTATAGGGGCTACACCTTC. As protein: CASSSLDSPYRGYTF.

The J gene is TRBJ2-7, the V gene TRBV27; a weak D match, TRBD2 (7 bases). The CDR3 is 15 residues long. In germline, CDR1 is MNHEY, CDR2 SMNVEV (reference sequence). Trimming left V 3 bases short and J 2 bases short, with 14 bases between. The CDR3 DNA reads TGTGCCAGCAGTTTGGCGGGGGCGATGGCCTACGAGCAGTACTTC. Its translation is CASSLAGAMAYEQYF.

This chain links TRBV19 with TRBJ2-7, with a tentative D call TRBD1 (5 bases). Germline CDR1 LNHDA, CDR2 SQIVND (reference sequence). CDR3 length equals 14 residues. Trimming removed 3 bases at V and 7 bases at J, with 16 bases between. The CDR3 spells CASSIPQGPSEQYF. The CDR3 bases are TGTGCCAGTAGTATCCCCCAGGGTCCTTCGGAGCAGTACTTC.

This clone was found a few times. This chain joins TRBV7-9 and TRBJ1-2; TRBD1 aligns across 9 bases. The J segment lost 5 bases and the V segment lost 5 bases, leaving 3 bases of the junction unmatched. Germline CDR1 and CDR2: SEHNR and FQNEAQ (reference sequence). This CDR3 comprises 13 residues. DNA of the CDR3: TGTGCCAGCAGCCGCGGGACAGGGTATGGCTACACCTTC. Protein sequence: CASSRGTGYGYTF.

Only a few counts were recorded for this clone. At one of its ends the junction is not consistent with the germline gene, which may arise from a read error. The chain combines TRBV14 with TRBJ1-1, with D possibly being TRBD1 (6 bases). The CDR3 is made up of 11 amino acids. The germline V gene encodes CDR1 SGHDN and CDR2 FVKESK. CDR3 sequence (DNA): TGTGCCAGCAGCCAAGTGGGCGGACAGTCATTT. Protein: CASSQVGGQSF.

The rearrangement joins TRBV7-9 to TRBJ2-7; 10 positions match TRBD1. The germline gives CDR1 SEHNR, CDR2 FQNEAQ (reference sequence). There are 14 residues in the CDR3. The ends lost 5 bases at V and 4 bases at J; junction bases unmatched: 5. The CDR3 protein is CASSHRDRGYEQYF. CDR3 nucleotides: TGTGCCAGCAGCCACAGGGACAGGGGTTACGAGCAGTACTTC.

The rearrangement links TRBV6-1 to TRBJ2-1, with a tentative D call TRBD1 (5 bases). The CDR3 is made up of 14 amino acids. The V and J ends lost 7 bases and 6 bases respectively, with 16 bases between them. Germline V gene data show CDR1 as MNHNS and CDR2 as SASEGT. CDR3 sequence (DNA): TGTGCCAGCACTCAATTGGTTGGGGCCAATGAGCAGTTCTTC. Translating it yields CASTQLVGANEQFF.

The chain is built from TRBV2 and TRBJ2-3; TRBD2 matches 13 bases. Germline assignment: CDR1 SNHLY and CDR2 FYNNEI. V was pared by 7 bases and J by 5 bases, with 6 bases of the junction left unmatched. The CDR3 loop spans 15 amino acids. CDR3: CASIARTSGGDTQYF. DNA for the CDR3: TGTGCCAGCATCGCTCGGACTAGCGGGGGAGATACGCAGTATTTT.

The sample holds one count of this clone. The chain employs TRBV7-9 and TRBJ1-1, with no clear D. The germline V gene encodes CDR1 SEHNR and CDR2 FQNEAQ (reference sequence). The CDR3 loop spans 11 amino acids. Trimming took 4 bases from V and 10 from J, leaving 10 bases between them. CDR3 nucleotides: TGTGCCAGCAGCTCCTCAGCGGTAGCTTTCTTT. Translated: CASSSSAVAFF.

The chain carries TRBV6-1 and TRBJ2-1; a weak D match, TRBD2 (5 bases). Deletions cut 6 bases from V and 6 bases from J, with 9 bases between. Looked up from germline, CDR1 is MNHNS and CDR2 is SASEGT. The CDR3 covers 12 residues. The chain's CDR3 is CASRDEGNEQFF. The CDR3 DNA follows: TGTGCCAGCAGAGACGAGGGCAATGAGCAGTTCTTC.

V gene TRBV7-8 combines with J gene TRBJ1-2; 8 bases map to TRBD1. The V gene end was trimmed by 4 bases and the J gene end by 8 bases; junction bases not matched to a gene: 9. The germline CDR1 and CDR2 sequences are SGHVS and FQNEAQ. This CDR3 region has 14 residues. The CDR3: CASSSVQGAHGYTF. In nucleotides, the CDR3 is TGTGCCAGCAGCTCCGTTCAGGGGGCGCACGGCTACACCTTC.

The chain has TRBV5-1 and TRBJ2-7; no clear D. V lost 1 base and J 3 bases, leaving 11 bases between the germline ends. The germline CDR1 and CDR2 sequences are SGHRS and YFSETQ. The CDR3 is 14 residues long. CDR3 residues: CASSLIQSGYEQYF. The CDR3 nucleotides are TGCGCCAGCAGCTTGATCCAGTCAGGCTACGAGCAGTACTTC.